This entry lists 10 T cell receptor beta chains sequenced from one sample in a study of T cell repertoires in cytomegalovirus infection (dated by TCRdb to the late 2010s). Sequencing took place on an Illumina HiSeq 1500. TCRdb passed the public sequencing reads through fastp at Q25 and MiXCR, retaining productive beta sequences. Identical CDR3 proteins give one entry, which carries the most common genes and DNA. The sample contains under 350,000 distinct CDR3 sequences, 9% to 9.5% of them found a single time. Around 4.1% of the sample is held by the ten biggest clonotypes. Sequenced input: PBMCs. Source of these receptors: a human donor in good health (CMV status not recorded). Some clones in this sample may be carry-over from other donors' samples.

Of note for this clonotype: A read error may explain this, as a much larger clone is one base away. This chain joins TRBV25-1 and TRBJ1-6; D uncertain. The CDR3 covers 13 residues. Germline CDR1 reads MGHDK; CDR2 reads SYGVNS. CDR3 nucleotide sequence: TGTGCCAGCAGTGCTGAGGGCCTCCGGCCCCTCCAATTT. It specifies CASSAEGLRPLQF.

There are a few counts of this clonotype. The rearrangement uses TRBV5-4 and TRBJ2-2; D possibly corresponds to TRBD2 (5 bases). The germline V and J ends were trimmed by 3 bases and 4 bases, with 22 bases remaining between them. Germline-derived CDR1 and CDR2 are SGHNT and YYREEE (reference sequence). The CDR3 length is 18 residues. CDR3 DNA sequence: TGTGCCAGCAGCTCCTTCCGGGGTAGTCTGCCGGGCACCGGGGAGCTGTTTTTT. Its protein product is CASSSFRGSLPGTGELFF.

This clonotype was found a few times. The chain joins TRBV7-9 to TRBJ1-6, with TRBD1 matching over 8 bases. Unmatched junction bases numbered 12, after V lost 5 bases and J lost 0 bases. Germline V gene lookup returns CDR1 SEHNR and CDR2 FQNEAQ (reference sequence). The CDR3 loop spans 19 amino acids. As DNA, the CDR3 is TGTGCCAGCAGCCCCCCGGGGACAGGACTAAGCTCCTATAATTCACCCCTCCACTTT. Translated: CASSPPGTGLSSYNSPLHF.

This clonotype was observed at least ten times. The genes are TRBV7-2 and TRBJ2-3, with TRBD2 matching over 10 bases. V was clipped by 3 bases and J by 4 bases; unmatched bases: 4. There are 15 residues in the CDR3. CDR1 and CDR2 from the germline V gene are SGHTA and FQGNSA. The CDR3 here is CASSFSGGQADTQYF. In DNA form, the CDR3 reads TGTGCCAGCAGCTTTAGCGGGGGGCAGGCAGATACGCAGTATTTT.

The chain carries TRBV12-3 or TRBV12-4 and TRBJ2-7; D unclear. The CDR3 spans 12 residues. The V and J ends lost 3 bases and 5 bases respectively, with 8 bases between them. The CDR3 coding sequence is TGTGCCAGCAGTTTTTCCCAGAACGAGCAGTACTTC. Translation gives CASSFSQNEQYF.

This clonotype has just a few counts. CDR3 DNA: TGCGCCAGCAGCATACTGAGGGACAGCTACGAGCAGTACTTC. This translates into CASSILRDSYEQYF. V gene TRBV4-1 combines with J gene TRBJ2-7; 7 bases fit TRBD1. The CDR3 consists of 14 residues. Germline V gives CDR1 MGHRA, CDR2 YSYEKL. J gave up 3 bases and V 5 bases, and 7 bases lay outside the gene matches.

This sequence joins TRBV7-9 and TRBJ1-2; 11 positions agree with TRBD1. CDR1 and CDR2 (germline): SEHNR, FQNEAQ (reference sequence). This CDR3 contains 15 residues. The V segment lost 5 bases and the J segment 4 bases; nucleotides outside the gene matches: 6. CDR3 sequence (DNA): TGTGCCAGCAGCGACCGGGACAGGGGGTCCTATGGCTACACCTTC. Translation: CASSDRDRGSYGYTF.

The chain combines TRBV6-5 with TRBJ2-2; TRBD2 is a possible D gene (6 bases). Trimming pared 3 bases from V and 7 bases from J, leaving 9 bases between. CDR3 size: 13 residues. From germline, CDR1 is MNHEY and CDR2 SVGAGI. The CDR3, as DNA: TGTGCCAGCAGTTATCACGGGAGCGGGGAGCTGTTTTTT. Translated, it gives CASSYHGSGELFF.

The V and J genes are TRBV4-1 and TRBJ2-3, with 11 bases fitting TRBD2. Per the germline V gene, CDR1 is MGHRA and CDR2 is YSYEKL. The CDR3 runs 20 residues. V shed 3 bases, J shed 6 bases, and the junction held 20 bases outside the gene matches. The CDR3 loop is CASSQRSGGPGLAAGDTQYF. The DNA of the CDR3 is TGCGCCAGCAGCCAGAGATCGGGGGGCCCGGGACTAGCGGCTGGGGATACGCAGTATTTT.

The chain combines TRBV7-2 with TRBJ1-2, with TRBD1 matching 9 bases. CDR1 is SGHTA and CDR2 is FQGNSA in the germline V gene. V shed 5 bases and J 7 bases; nucleotides not matched to a gene: 11. The length of the CDR3 is 15 residues. DNA of the CDR3: TGTGCCAGCAGCCCCCAGGGACAGGGAGAGAGTGGCTACACCTTC. Protein: CASSPQGQGESGYTF.